These 27 T cell receptor beta chains share one sample of origin, sequenced in a study of early T cells in non-severe SARS-CoV-2 infection. TCRdb independently ran MiXCR on the 5' RACE reads; one entry per CDR3 protein. The table lists about 29,000 distinct CDR3 sequences, less than 7.5% of them singletons, with around 5.4% in the top ten. Source material: whole blood. Receptors were obtained from an adult who was a healthcare worker with PCR-confirmed SARS-CoV-2 infection or an uninfected control (not recorded which).

This clonotype was seen ten or more times. V and J are TRBV6-5 and TRBJ2-3; D remains unclear. Germline V gives CDR1 MNHEY, CDR2 SVGAGI. The length of the CDR3 is 11 residues. Trimming left V 8 bases short and J 6 bases short, with 9 bases between. The CDR3 region is CASSRRDTQYF. The CDR3 DNA reads as TGTGCCAGCTCGAGGCGGGATACGCAGTATTTT.

There are many counts of this clonotype. Germline and junction disagree at one end, which may indicate a read error. J is TRBJ2-1 and V is TRBV29-1; no clear D gene. There are 12 residues in the CDR3. Germline loops: CDR1 SQVTM, CDR2 ANQGSEA. The CDR3 protein is CSLARTYDEQFF. The DNA for the CDR3 is TGCAGCCTCGCCCGGACCTACGATGAGCAGTTCTTC.

The chain employs TRBV20-1 and TRBJ2-3, with a possible D match to TRBD2 (6 bases). V lost 7 bases and J 2 bases, leaving 16 bases between the germline ends. Germline lookup yields CDR1 DFQATT and CDR2 SNEGSKA (reference sequence). This CDR3 has 14 residues. The DNA of the CDR3 is TGCAGTGTACTATCCCGCGGGGCCACAGATACGCAGTATTTT. Its protein product is CSVLSRGATDTQYF.

This clonotype was detected ten times or more. The rearrangement uses TRBV11-2 and TRBJ1-1; the D gene is possibly TRBD1 (5 bases). The V gene's germline CDR1 is SGHAT and CDR2 FQNNGV. Trimming removed 3 bases at V and 1 base at J, with 6 bases between. CDR3 size: 13 residues. CDR3 amino acids: CASSFGQNTEAFF. DNA for the CDR3: TGTGCCAGCAGCTTCGGACAGAACACTGAAGCTTTCTTT.

Many counts were recorded for this clonotype. V usage is TRBV5-1 and J usage is TRBJ2-1, with a tentative D call TRBD1 (6 bases). CDR1 SGHRS and CDR2 YFSETQ come from the germline V gene. V lost 0 bases and J lost 8, with 12 bases in between. This CDR3 is 14 amino acids long. The CDR3 DNA follows: TGCGCCAGCAGCTTGGGGGGGCGCTGGGATGAGCAGTTCTTC. This sequence encodes CASSLGGRWDEQFF. Drawing the rest from reference TRBV5-1 and TRBJ2-1, the complete variable domain is KAGVTQTPRYLIKTRGQQVTLSCSPISGHRSVSWYQQTPGQGLQFLFEYFSETQRNKGNFPGRFSGRQFSNSRSEMNVSTLELGDSALYLCASSLGGRWDEQFFGPGTRLTVL.

This clonotype was recorded at least ten times. The chain couples TRBV7-9 to TRBJ1-3; 7 positions match TRBD1. Trimming took 4 bases from V and 1 from J; bases not matched to a gene: 7. Germline CDR1 reads SEHNR; CDR2 reads FQNEAQ (reference sequence). The CDR3 has 16 residues. In DNA, the CDR3 is TGTGCCAGCAGCTCCCACGGGACAGCATCTGGAAACACCATATATTTT. Protein: CASSSHGTASGNTIYF.

This chain uses TRBV5-1 with TRBJ2-1; 10 positions agree with TRBD1. Germline assignment: CDR1 SGHRS and CDR2 YFSETQ. CDR3 length: 17 amino acids. Trimming removed 0 bases from V and 5 bases from J; junction bases left unmatched: 8. CDR3 in DNA: TGCGCCAGCAGCTTGGATCCGGACAGGGGGAGAAACAATGAGCAGTTCTTC. Protein product: CASSLDPDRGRNNEQFF.

This clonotype was counted many times. This chain uses TRBV9 with TRBJ2-7; TRBD2 aligns across 10 bases. V lost 0 bases to trimming and J lost 7 bases; unmatched junction nucleotides: 7. The length of the CDR3 is 15 residues. Germline loops: CDR1 SGDLS, CDR2 YYNGEE. CDR3 bases: TGTGCCAGCAGCGTAGCCAGCGGGGGGGCAGGTGAGCAGTACTTC. Protein: CASSVASGGAGEQYF.

V usage is TRBV20-1 and J usage is TRBJ2-2; D gene unclear. The CDR3 has 13 residues. In germline, CDR1 is DFQATT, CDR2 SNEGSKA (reference sequence). The germline V and J ends were trimmed by 5 bases and 2 bases, with 9 bases remaining between them. The CDR3 DNA is TGCAGTGCTCGCCAGGTTAACACCGGGGAGCTGTTTTTT. Translation gives CSARQVNTGELFF.

V usage is TRBV29-1 and J usage is TRBJ1-2; D remains ambiguous. The CDR3 is made up of 11 amino acids. Germline values: CDR1 SQVTM, CDR2 ANQGSEA. V lost 7 bases and J 6 bases, leaving 12 bases between the germline ends. CDR3 sequence: CSGLDTNGYTF. In DNA form, the CDR3 reads TGCAGCGGACTAGACACCAATGGCTACACCTTC.

This clonotype was detected only a few times. The gene calls are TRBV5-4 and TRBJ2-1, with D tentatively TRBD1 (6 bases). The CDR3 has 14 amino acids. Germline V gene lookup returns CDR1 SGHNT and CDR2 YYREEE (reference sequence). The V end lost 3 bases, the J end lost 6 bases, and 13 bases lay between the germline ends. The CDR3 bases are TGTGCCAGCAGCTGGGGTAACAGGGCCAATGAGCAGTTCTTC. It is translated as CASSWGNRANEQFF.

This sequence joins TRBV24-1 and TRBJ1-2, with D unclear. The germline V gene has CDR1 KGHDR and CDR2 SFDVKD. The V end lost 9 bases, the J end lost 1 base, and 8 bases lay between the germline ends. The CDR3 covers 12 residues. CDR3 nucleotides: TGTGCCACCGGGTCAGTTAACTATGGCTACACCTTC. Translation: CATGSVNYGYTF.

This clonotype was observed many times. This chain links TRBV28 with TRBJ2-1; TRBD2 matches 8 bases. With V trimmed by 2 bases and J by 10 bases, 13 bases remained unmatched. The germline V gene has CDR1 MDHEN and CDR2 SYDVKM. The CDR3 has 16 residues. This CDR3 is CASSLGGTRVLTEQFF. The CDR3 DNA is TGTGCCAGCAGTTTAGGGGGGACTAGAGTCTTAACCGAGCAGTTCTTC.

This clonotype was found many times. The rearrangement uses TRBV20-1 and TRBJ2-1, with D perhaps matching TRBD1 or TRBD2 (5 bases each). This CDR3 comprises 15 residues. Germline loops: CDR1 DFQATT, CDR2 SNEGSKA (reference sequence). V gave up 6 bases and J gave up 6 bases, with 21 bases separating them. Written as DNA, the CDR3 is TGCAGTGCGCGTCGGGGCACCGACCCCCTCAATGAGCAGTTCTTC. Translating gives CSARRGTDPLNEQFF.

There are many counts of this clonotype. The chain is built from TRBV5-1 and TRBJ2-1, with D possibly TRBD1 on 6 matching bases. The germline CDR1 and CDR2 sequences are SGHRS and YFSETQ. V lost 0 bases to trimming and J lost 2 bases, with 9 bases between them. The CDR3 spans 15 residues. CDR3 sequence: CASSLGGGPYNEQFF. The CDR3 bases are TGCGCCAGCAGCTTGGGAGGGGGACCCTACAATGAGCAGTTCTTC.

The table lists this clonotype with many counts. The chain recombines TRBV28 with TRBJ1-1, with TRBD1 matching 7 bases. The CDR3 is 13 residues long. Germline V CDR1 and CDR2: MDHEN, SYDVKM. V was pared by 8 bases and J by 11 bases, with 14 bases of the junction left unmatched. The CDR3 loop is CASARDSRELAFF. In DNA, the CDR3 is TGTGCCAGCGCTAGGGACAGTCGTGAATTGGCTTTCTTT.

This clonotype has at least ten counts. J is TRBJ1-5 and V is TRBV28; D is possibly TRBD1 (5 bases). The CDR3 spans 14 residues. Germline lookup yields CDR1 MDHEN and CDR2 SYDVKM. With 1 base removed from V and 7 bases from J, the gap between germline ends came to 11 bases. The CDR3 is CASSLFSGNQPQHF. CDR3 in DNA: TGTGCCAGCAGTTTATTTTCAGGGAACCAGCCCCAGCATTTT.

This clonotype occurred a few times. The chain joins TRBV13 to TRBJ2-1; no definite D call. Trimming took off 3 bases at V and 0 bases at J, with 9 bases between the two ends. Germline lookup yields CDR1 PRHDT and CDR2 FYEKMQ (reference sequence). The CDR3 is 15 amino acids. CDR3 sequence: CASSFGADSYNEQFF. Written as DNA, the CDR3 is TGTGCCAGCAGCTTTGGAGCCGACTCCTACAATGAGCAGTTCTTC.

This clonotype came up a few times. V usage is TRBV5-5 and J usage is TRBJ2-3; D uncertain. CDR1 is SGHKS and CDR2 is YYEKEE in the germline V gene (reference sequence). Trimming took off 3 bases at V and 2 bases at J, with 10 bases between the two ends. This CDR3 is 14 amino acids long. The CDR3 reads CASSSSPHTDTQYF. DNA of the CDR3: TGTGCCAGCAGCTCCTCCCCTCACACAGATACGCAGTATTTT.

The table lists this clonotype with a few counts. The chain recombines TRBV7-2 with TRBJ2-3; D ambiguous. This CDR3 is 15 amino acids long. V gave up 2 bases and J gave up 8 bases, with 17 bases separating them. CDR1 is SGHTA and CDR2 is FQGNSA in the germline V gene. The CDR3 reads CASSLTYSTGVTQYF. The CDR3 nucleotides read TGTGCCAGCAGCTTAACTTATTCCACTGGCGTTACGCAGTATTTT.

This clonotype was observed many times. The chain carries TRBV7-9 and TRBJ1-2; 7 bases align to TRBD1. Losses at the gene ends were 4 bases for V and 14 bases for J; bases not matched to a gene: 10. Germline-derived CDR1 and CDR2 are SEHNR and FQNEAQ (reference sequence). The CDR3 is 12 residues long. CDR3 protein: CASSSQDRLGTF. CDR3 nucleotide sequence: TGTGCCAGCAGCTCCCAGGACAGGTTAGGTACCTTC.

The J gene is TRBJ2-7, the V gene TRBV2; no clear D gene. CDR1 is SNHLY, CDR2 FYNNEI, per germline. The germline V and J ends were trimmed by 6 bases and 3 bases, with 15 bases remaining between them. The CDR3 is 14 amino acids. CDR3 in DNA: TGTGCCAGCAGGAGTTCGCCGGAAGACTACGAGCAGTACTTC. Translated: CASRSSPEDYEQYF. The whole variable domain, remainder taken from reference TRBV2 and TRBJ2-7, is EPEVTQTPSHQVTQMGQEVILRCVPISNHLYFYWYRQILGQKVEFLVSFYNNEISEKSEIFDDQFSVERPDGSNFTLKIRSTKLEDSAMYFCASRSSPEDYEQYFGPGTRLTVT.

This clonotype was seen repeatedly, ten times or more. CDR3 residues: CASSSLVHAYEQYF. DNA for the CDR3: TGTGCCAGCAGTTCACTCGTTCATGCCTACGAGCAGTACTTC. This rearrangement joins TRBV12-3 or TRBV12-4 to TRBJ2-7; no clear D gene. This CDR3 is built from 14 residues. The V gene lost 4 bases and the J gene lost 2 bases, with 12 bases spanning the gap.

This clonotype was seen only a few times. The DNA for the CDR3 is TGTGCCAGCAGCTCGCTACCTCAAGAGACCCAGTACTTC. Translated: CASSSLPQETQYF. The chain couples TRBV11-2 to TRBJ2-5; no reliable D call. The CDR3 is 13 residues long. The germline V gene encodes CDR1 SGHAT and CDR2 FQNNGV. Trimming took off 4 bases at V and 2 bases at J, with 8 bases between the two ends. The full variable domain, with the rest looked up from reference TRBV11-2 and TRBJ2-5, is EAGVAQSPRYKIIEKRQSVAFWCNPISGHATLYWYQQILGQGPKLLIQFQNNGVVDDSQLPKDRFSAERLKGVDSTLKIQPAKLEDSAVYLCASSSLPQETQYFGPGTRLLVL.

This clonotype was counted a single time. A read error may be the cause here, since a much bigger clone is one base away. The genes are TRBV6-1 and TRBJ2-3; D not resolved. Gene TRBJ1-5 matches the end of the DNA better, so the J call may be wrong. Germline lookup yields CDR1 MNHNS and CDR2 SASEGT. This CDR3 is built from 16 residues. The CDR3 DNA is TGTGCCAGCAGTGAATTTTCGTGGCAGGTCACAGATACGCAGCATTTT. This translates into CASSEFSWQVTDTQHF.

This clonotype was counted many times. The rearrangement uses TRBV7-8 and TRBJ1-3; D unresolved. This CDR3 region has 17 residues. Trimming shortened V by 0 bases and J by 7 bases, and 19 bases separated the two germline ends. Germline V lookup: CDR1 SGHVS, CDR2 FQNEAQ. The CDR3 DNA follows: TGTGCCAGCAGCTTAGCCCCTGGGTTCCGGATTTCGAACACCATATATTTT. This sequence encodes CASSLAPGFRISNTIYF.

V usage is TRBV7-6 and J usage is TRBJ1-1, with D hard to call. V was pared by 5 bases and J by 4 bases, with 11 bases between. The CDR3 sequence is 13 residues long. CDR1 SGHVS and CDR2 FNYEAQ come from the germline V gene. CDR3 DNA sequence: TGTGCCAGCAGCATTCGGACGAGCACTGAAGCTTTCTTT. It translates to CASSIRTSTEAFF.